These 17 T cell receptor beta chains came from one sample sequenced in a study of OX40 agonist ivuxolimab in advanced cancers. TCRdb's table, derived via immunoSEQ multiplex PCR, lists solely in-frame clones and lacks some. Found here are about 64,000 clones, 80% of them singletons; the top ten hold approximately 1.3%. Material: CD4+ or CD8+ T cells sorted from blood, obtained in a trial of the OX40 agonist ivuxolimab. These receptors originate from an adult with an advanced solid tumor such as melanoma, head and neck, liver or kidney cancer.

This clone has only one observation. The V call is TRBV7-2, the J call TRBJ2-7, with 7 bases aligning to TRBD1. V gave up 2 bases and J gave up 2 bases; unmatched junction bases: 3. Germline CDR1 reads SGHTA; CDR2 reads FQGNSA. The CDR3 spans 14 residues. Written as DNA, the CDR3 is TGTGCCAGCAGCTTAACAGGGGCGGCCTACGAGCAGTACTTC. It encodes CASSLTGAAYEQYF.

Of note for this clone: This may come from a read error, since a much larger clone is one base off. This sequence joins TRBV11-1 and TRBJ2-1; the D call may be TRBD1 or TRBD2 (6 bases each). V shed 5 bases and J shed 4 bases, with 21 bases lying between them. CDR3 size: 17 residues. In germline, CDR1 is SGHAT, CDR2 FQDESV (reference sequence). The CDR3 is CASSPRLVGAKYNEQFF. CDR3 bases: TGTGCCAGCAGCCCGCGACTAGTGGGGGCAAAATACAATGAGCAGTTCTTC.

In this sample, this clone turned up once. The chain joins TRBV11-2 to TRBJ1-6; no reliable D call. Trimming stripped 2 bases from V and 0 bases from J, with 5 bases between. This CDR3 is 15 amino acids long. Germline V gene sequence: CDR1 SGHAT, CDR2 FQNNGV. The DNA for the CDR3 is TGTGCCAGCAGCTTATCGAACTCCTATAATTCACCCCTCCACTTT. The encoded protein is CASSLSNSYNSPLHF. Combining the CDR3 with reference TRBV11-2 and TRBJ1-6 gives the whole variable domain EAGVAQSPRYKIIEKRQSVAFWCNPISGHATLYWYQQILGQGPKLLIQFQNNGVVDDSQLPKDRFSAERLKGVDSTLKIQPAKLEDSAVYLCASSLSNSYNSPLHFGNGTRLTVT.

The CDR3 coding sequence is TGTGCCATCTGGTCCCCGGACAGAAGCGCTGAAGCTTTCTTT. Its translation is CAIWSPDRSAEAFF. The chain uses TRBV10-3 and TRBJ1-1; tentatively, D is TRBD1 (6 bases). Trimming removed 8 bases from V and 6 bases from J, with 19 bases in between. This CDR3 is 14 amino acids long. CDR1 is ENHRY, CDR2 SYGVKD, per germline.

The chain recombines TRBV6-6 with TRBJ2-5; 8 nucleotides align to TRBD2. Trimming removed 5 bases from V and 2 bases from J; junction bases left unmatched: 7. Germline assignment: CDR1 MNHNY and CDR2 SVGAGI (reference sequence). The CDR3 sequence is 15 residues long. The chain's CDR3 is CASSKGRGVQETQYF. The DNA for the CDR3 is TGTGCCAGCAGTAAAGGGCGGGGGGTGCAAGAGACCCAGTACTTC.

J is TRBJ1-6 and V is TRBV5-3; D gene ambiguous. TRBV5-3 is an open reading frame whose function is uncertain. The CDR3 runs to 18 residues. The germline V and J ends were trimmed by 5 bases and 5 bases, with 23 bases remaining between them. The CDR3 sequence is CARRIQRGGMRDNSPLHF. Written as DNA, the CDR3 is TGTGCCAGAAGAATTCAGCGGGGAGGGATGAGGGATAATTCACCCCTCCACTTT.

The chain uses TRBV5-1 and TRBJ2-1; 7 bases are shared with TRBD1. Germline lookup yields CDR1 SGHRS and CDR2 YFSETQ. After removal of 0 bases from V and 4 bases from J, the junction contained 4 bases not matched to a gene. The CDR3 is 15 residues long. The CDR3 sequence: CASSLEGQTYNEQFF. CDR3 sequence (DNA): TGCGCCAGCAGCTTGGAGGGACAGACATACAATGAGCAGTTCTTC.

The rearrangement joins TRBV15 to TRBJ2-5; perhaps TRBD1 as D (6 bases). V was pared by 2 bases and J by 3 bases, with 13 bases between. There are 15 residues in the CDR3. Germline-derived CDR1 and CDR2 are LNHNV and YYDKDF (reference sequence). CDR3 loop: CATSRPHRDKETQYF. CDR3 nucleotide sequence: TGTGCCACCAGCAGACCTCACAGGGACAAAGAGACCCAGTACTTC.

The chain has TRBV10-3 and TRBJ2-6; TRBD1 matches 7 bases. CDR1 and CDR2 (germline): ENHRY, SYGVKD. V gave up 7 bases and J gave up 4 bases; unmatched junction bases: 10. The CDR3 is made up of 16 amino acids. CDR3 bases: TGTGCCATCAAGGGAGAGACAGGGAGAGGGGCCAACGTCCTGACTTTC. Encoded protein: CAIKGETGRGANVLTF.

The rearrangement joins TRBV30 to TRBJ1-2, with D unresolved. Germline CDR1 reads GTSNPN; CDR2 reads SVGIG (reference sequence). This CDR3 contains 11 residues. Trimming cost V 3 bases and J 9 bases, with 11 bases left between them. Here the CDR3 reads CAWSPKGRYTF. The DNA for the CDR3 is TGTGCCTGGAGCCCGAAAGGTCGCTACACCTTC.

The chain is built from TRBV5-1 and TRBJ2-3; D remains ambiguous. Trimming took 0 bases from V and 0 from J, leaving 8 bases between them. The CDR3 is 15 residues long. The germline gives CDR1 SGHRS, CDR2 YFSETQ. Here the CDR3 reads CASSLDIGSTDTQYF. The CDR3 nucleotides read TGCGCCAGCAGCTTGGATATAGGGAGCACAGATACGCAGTATTTT.

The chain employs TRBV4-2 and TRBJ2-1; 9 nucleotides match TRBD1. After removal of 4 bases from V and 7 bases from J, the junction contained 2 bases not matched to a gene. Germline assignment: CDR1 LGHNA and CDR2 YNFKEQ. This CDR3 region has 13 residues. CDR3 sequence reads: CASSRQGGNEQFF. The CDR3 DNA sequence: TGTGCCAGCAGCCGACAGGGGGGTAATGAGCAGTTCTTC.

CDR3 amino acids: CASSPPNAEKLFF. In DNA, the CDR3 is TGTGCCAGCTCACCACCCAACGCAGAAAAACTGTTTTTT. This rearrangement joins TRBV18 to TRBJ1-4; D ambiguous. Germline V gene lookup returns CDR1 KGHSH and CDR2 LQKENI. V was cut by 0 bases and J by 8 bases, with 7 bases left in between. The CDR3 has 13 residues. The whole variable domain, remainder taken from reference TRBV18 and TRBJ1-4, is NAGVMQNPRHLVRRRGQEARLRCSPMKGHSHVYWYRQLPEEGLKFMVYLQKENIIDESGMPKERFSAEFPKEGPSILRIQQVVRGDSAAYFCASSPPNAEKLFFGSGTQLSVL.

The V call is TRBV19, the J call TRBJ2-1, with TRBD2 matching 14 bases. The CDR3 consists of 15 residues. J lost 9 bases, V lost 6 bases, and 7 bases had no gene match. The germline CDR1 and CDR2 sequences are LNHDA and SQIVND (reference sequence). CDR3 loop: CASRGLAGASSEQFF. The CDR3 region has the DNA TGTGCCAGTAGGGGACTAGCGGGGGCTAGCAGTGAGCAGTTCTTC.

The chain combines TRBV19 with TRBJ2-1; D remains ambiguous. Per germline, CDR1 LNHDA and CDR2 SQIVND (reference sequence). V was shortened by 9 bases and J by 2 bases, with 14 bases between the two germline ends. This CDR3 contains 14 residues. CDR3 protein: CASRIGITYNEQFF. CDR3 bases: TGTGCCAGCAGAATCGGCATAACCTACAATGAGCAGTTCTTC.

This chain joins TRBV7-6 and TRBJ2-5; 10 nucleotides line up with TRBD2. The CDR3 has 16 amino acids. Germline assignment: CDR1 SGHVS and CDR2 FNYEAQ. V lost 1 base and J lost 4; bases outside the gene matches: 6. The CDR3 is CASSLGAGGPIETQYF. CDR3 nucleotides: TGTGCCAGCAGCTTAGGAGCGGGGGGGCCCATAGAGACCCAGTACTTC.

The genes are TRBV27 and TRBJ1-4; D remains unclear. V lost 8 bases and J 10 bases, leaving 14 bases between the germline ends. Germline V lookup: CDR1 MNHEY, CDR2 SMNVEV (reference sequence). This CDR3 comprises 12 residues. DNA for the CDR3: TGTGCCAGCGGTGCGGTCTTGGGAAAACTGTTTTTT. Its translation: CASGAVLGKLFF. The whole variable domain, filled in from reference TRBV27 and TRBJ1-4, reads EAQVTQNPRYLITVTGKKLTVTCSQNMNHEYMSWYRQDPGLGLRQIYYSMNVEVTDKGDVPEGYKVSRKEKRNFPLILESPSPNQTSLYFCASGAVLGKLFFGSGTQLSVL.